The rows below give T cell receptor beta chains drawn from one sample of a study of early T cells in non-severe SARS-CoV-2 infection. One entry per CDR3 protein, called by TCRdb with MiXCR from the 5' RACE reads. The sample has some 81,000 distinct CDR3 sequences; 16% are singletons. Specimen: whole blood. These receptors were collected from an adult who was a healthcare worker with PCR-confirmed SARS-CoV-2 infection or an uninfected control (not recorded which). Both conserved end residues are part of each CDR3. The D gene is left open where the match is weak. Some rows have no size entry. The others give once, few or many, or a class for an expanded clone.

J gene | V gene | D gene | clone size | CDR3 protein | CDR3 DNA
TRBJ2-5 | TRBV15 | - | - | CATSRDTSPGETQYF | TGTGCCACCAGCAGAGATACGTCCCCCGGGGAGACCCAGTACTTC
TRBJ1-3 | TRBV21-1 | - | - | CASSKGDSGPIYF | TGTGCCAGCAGCAAAGGGGACAGTGGGCCCATATATTTT
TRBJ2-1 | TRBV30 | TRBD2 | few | CAWSVRTSGSLGQFF | TGTGCCTGGAGTGTACGTACTAGCGGGAGTCTCGGGCAGTTCTTC
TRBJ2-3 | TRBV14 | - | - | CASSPRTQLGTHTQYF | TGTGCCAGCAGCCCGCGGACCCAACTGGGTACACATACGCAGTATTTT
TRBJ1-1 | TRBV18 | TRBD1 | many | CASSHLPTGAPNTEAFF | TGTGCCAGCTCACACCTACCTACAGGGGCGCCGAACACTGAAGCTTTCTTT
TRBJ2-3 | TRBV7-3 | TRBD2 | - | CASSLRGGSTDTQYF | TGTGCCAGCAGCTTACGGGGGGGTAGCACAGATACGCAGTATTTT
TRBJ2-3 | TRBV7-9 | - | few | CASSPDTDTQYF | TGTGCCAGCAGCCCCGACACAGATACGCAGTATTTT
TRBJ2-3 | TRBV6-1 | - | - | CASSEPPSTDTQYF | TGTGCCAGCAGCGAGCCGCCAAGCACAGATACGCAGTATTTT
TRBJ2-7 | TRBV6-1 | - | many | CASSEMGVSEQYF | TGTGCCAGCAGTGAAATGGGGGTGAGCGAGCAGTACTTC
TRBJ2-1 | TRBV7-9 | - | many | CASSPLHEQFF | TGTGCCAGCAGCCCTTTACATGAGCAGTTCTTC
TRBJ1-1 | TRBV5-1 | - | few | CASSLVVDTEAFF | TGCGCCAGCAGCTTGGTCGTGGACACTGAAGCTTTCTTT
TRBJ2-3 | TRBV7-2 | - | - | CASSFSPSDTQYF | TGTGCCAGCAGCTTCAGTCCATCAGATACGCAGTATTTT
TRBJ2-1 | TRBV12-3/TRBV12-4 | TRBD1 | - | CASNDRVGEQFF | TGTGCCAGCAACGACAGGGTAGGCGAGCAGTTCTTC